Each of the 23 T cell receptor beta chains below was sequenced from the same sample in a study of blood T cell repertoires in COVID-19. This table comes from immunoSEQ multiplex PCR, and its TCRdb copy is limited to in-frame clones, with some not included. The sample records some 190,000 clones, roughly 88% being singletons. Sequencing was carried out using peripheral blood. The receptors were gathered from a woman between 40 and 55 years old who had recovered from COVID-19.

This chain joins TRBV5-6 and TRBJ1-1, with D uncertain. Germline V gives CDR1 SGHDT, CDR2 YYEEEE. Trimming removed 6 bases from V and 12 bases from J, with 18 bases in between. The CDR3 is made up of 12 amino acids. CDR3 nucleotide sequence: TGTGCCAGCATAACCCGAGCCCCCTCGACTTTCTTT. The encoded protein is CASITRAPSTFF.

In regard to this clone: Other DNA sequences in the same sample also yield this CDR3. The chain has TRBV29-1 and TRBJ1-5, with 8 bases fitting TRBD1. V lost 3 bases and J lost 3; bases outside the gene matches: 1. The CDR3 contains 13 residues. From germline, CDR1 is SQVTM and CDR2 ANQGSEA. CDR3 in amino acids: CSVETGVNQPQHF. The CDR3 bases are TGCAGCGTTGAGACAGGGGTCAATCAGCCCCAGCATTTT.

The chain recombines TRBV7-9 with TRBJ1-1, with 8 positions matching TRBD1. The CDR3 spans 14 residues. The V segment lost 5 bases and the J segment 4 bases; nucleotides outside the gene matches: 6. Germline-derived CDR1 and CDR2 are SEHNR and FQNEAQ (reference sequence). CDR3 loop: CASSPRQGSTEAFF. The DNA of the CDR3 is TGTGCCAGCAGCCCTCGACAGGGGAGCACTGAAGCTTTCTTT.

In its sample, this clone was seen once. The chain has TRBV24-1 and TRBJ2-1; 7 bases are shared with TRBD2. Germline values: CDR1 KGHDR, CDR2 SFDVKD. The V and J ends lost 3 bases and 5 bases, in that order; junction bases with no gene match: 6. The CDR3 length is 15 residues. CDR3 in amino acids: CATSDPAGYNNEQFF. The CDR3 DNA follows: TGTGCCACCAGTGATCCAGCGGGATACAACAATGAGCAGTTCTTC.

The chain joins TRBV3-1 (or the pseudogene TRBV3-2) to TRBJ1-4, with 8 bases lining up with TRBD1. Germline V gives CDR1 LGHDT, CDR2 YNNKEL (reference sequence). The length of the CDR3 is 14 residues. The junction had 8 bases not matched to a gene; V was cut back by 4 bases and J by 10 bases. CDR3 in DNA: TGTGCCAGCAGCCCGGGACAGGTTTGGGGAAAACTGTTTTTT. Encoded protein: CASSPGQVWGKLFF.

This sequence joins TRBV27 and TRBJ2-3; D not certain. Trimming took off 3 bases at V and 2 bases at J, with 9 bases between the two ends. Looked up from germline, CDR1 is MNHEY and CDR2 is SMNVEV (reference sequence). This CDR3 comprises 14 residues. CDR3 sequence: CASSFRWVTDTQYF. CDR3 DNA: TGTGCCAGCAGTTTCAGGTGGGTCACAGATACGCAGTATTTT.

This clone has only a few counts. The genes are TRBV12-3 or TRBV12-4 and TRBJ1-3; perhaps TRBD1 as D (5 bases). Trimming shortened V by 4 bases and J by 3 bases, and 7 bases separated the two germline ends. This CDR3 contains 13 residues. This CDR3 is CASSWGSGNTIYF. DNA for the CDR3: TGTGCCAGCAGTTGGGGCAGTGGAAACACCATATATTTT.

The chain recombines TRBV6-5 with TRBJ1-1; 8 bases agree with TRBD1. This CDR3 region has 14 residues. Germline loops: CDR1 MNHEY, CDR2 SVGAGI. V trimming: 6 bases; J trimming: 4 bases; junction bases outside the gene matches: 7. CDR3 region: CASSFTDRATEAFF. In nucleotides, the CDR3 is TGTGCCAGCAGCTTTACGGACAGGGCCACTGAAGCTTTCTTT.

The chain has TRBV7-2 and TRBJ1-4; D is perhaps TRBD1 (6 bases). CDR3 length: 15 residues. The V and J ends lost 2 bases and 7 bases respectively, with 14 bases between them. Per the germline V gene, CDR1 is SGHTA and CDR2 is FQGNSA. The CDR3 spells CASSLLGALVEKLFF. CDR3 bases: TGTGCCAGCAGCTTACTGGGGGCGCTGGTTGAAAAACTGTTTTTT.

This sequence joins TRBV18 and TRBJ1-3, with a tentative D call TRBD1 (6 bases). The CDR3 extends over 14 amino acids. V lost 2 bases and J 5 bases, leaving 10 bases between the germline ends. Germline CDR1 KGHSH, CDR2 LQKENI. The CDR3 is CASSPGGSRNTIYF. Here the CDR3 DNA reads TGTGCCAGCTCACCAGGGGGCTCAAGAAACACCATATATTTT.

The chain employs TRBV6-5 and TRBJ1-4; TRBD1 is a possible D gene (5 bases). The CDR3 contains 14 residues. Germline V gives CDR1 MNHEY, CDR2 SVGAGI. Trimming took off 0 bases at V and 8 bases at J, with 10 bases between the two ends. Here the CDR3 reads CASSYSAKGEKLFF. The CDR3 coding sequence is TGTGCCAGCAGTTACTCGGCGAAGGGGGAAAAACTGTTTTTT.

This chain joins TRBV2 and TRBJ1-2; D possibly corresponds to TRBD1 (5 bases). Germline V lookup: CDR1 SNHLY, CDR2 FYNNEI. The CDR3 runs 15 residues. V was clipped by 6 bases and J by 7 bases, with 21 bases between them. CDR3 DNA: TGTGCCAGCAGGGCCGACCGACAGACGCCGGGTGGCTACACCTTC. Amino acids: CASRADRQTPGGYTF. Full variable domain (rest looked up from reference TRBV2 and TRBJ1-2): EPEVTQTPSHQVTQMGQEVILRCVPISNHLYFYWYRQILGQKVEFLVSFYNNEISEKSEIFDDQFSVERPDGSNFTLKIRSTKLEDSAMYFCASRADRQTPGGYTFGSGTRLTVV.

The chain carries TRBV6-2 or TRBV6-3 and TRBJ1-1; possibly TRBD1 for D (6 bases). Germline loops: CDR1 MNHEY, CDR2 SVGEGT. This CDR3 contains 15 residues. The V and J ends lost 2 bases and 4 bases respectively, with 14 bases between them. DNA of the CDR3: TGTGCCAGCAGTTACCGCGGGAGGGGGAGCACTGAAGCTTTCTTT. As protein: CASSYRGRGSTEAFF.

The rearrangement uses TRBV2 and TRBJ2-4, with D possibly TRBD1 on 5 matching bases. The CDR3 runs to 16 residues. Trimming removed 8 bases at V and 0 bases at J, with 17 bases between. In germline, CDR1 is SNHLY, CDR2 FYNNEI. In DNA form, the CDR3 reads TGTGCCAGCGGATTCGGACAAACGCTAGCCAAAAACATTCAGTACTTC. It specifies CASGFGQTLAKNIQYF.

The V call is TRBV7-8, the J call TRBJ1-5; 9 bases line up with TRBD1. The ends lost 4 bases at V and 5 bases at J; junction bases unmatched: 6. CDR1 and CDR2 (germline): SGHVS, FQNEAQ. CDR3 length equals 15 residues. The chain's CDR3 is CASSYRDRVDQPQHF. As DNA, the CDR3 is TGTGCCAGCAGCTACCGGGACAGGGTTGATCAGCCCCAGCATTTT.

The chain has TRBV10-3 and TRBJ1-1; possible D gene TRBD1, 5 bases. V was clipped by 6 bases and J by 1 base, with 9 bases between them. This CDR3 spans 13 amino acids. The germline V gene encodes CDR1 ENHRY and CDR2 SYGVKD. The CDR3 reads CAISLTGNTEAFF. The DNA for the CDR3 is TGTGCCATCAGCTTAACAGGGAACACTGAAGCTTTCTTT.

V gene TRBV19 combines with J gene TRBJ1-2; D remains ambiguous. V lost 8 bases to trimming and J lost 5 bases, with 21 bases between them. Germline V gene lookup returns CDR1 LNHDA and CDR2 SQIVND (reference sequence). The CDR3 contains 15 residues. In nucleotides, the CDR3 is TGTGCCAGTTTGCCGTCTAGCTCCCTTTTTTATGGCTACACCTTC. Its protein is CASLPSSSLFYGYTF.

The rearrangement links TRBV5-1 to TRBJ2-3, with 13 bases lining up with TRBD2. Losses at the gene ends were 4 bases for V and 0 bases for J; bases not matched to a gene: 8. The germline gives CDR1 SGHRS, CDR2 YFSETQ. The CDR3 runs 18 residues. CDR3 coding DNA: TGCGCCAGCAGCCCGGGACTAGCGGGAAGGACTAGCACAGATACGCAGTATTTT. It encodes CASSPGLAGRTSTDTQYF.

The rearrangement joins TRBV25-1 to TRBJ2-1; D is unclear. Per germline, CDR1 MGHDK and CDR2 SYGVNS. This CDR3 is 14 amino acids long. Deletions cut 8 bases from V and 9 bases from J, with 20 bases between. The CDR3: CASLGSPHTIEQFF. The DNA for the CDR3 is TGTGCCAGCTTGGGCAGTCCCCACACAATTGAGCAGTTCTTC.

This clone was picked up one time. V gene TRBV5-5 combines with J gene TRBJ2-7; 9 bases are a match to TRBD1. Unmatched junction bases numbered 7, after V lost 6 bases and J lost 0 bases. Germline CDR1 reads SGHKS; CDR2 reads YYEKEE (reference sequence). This CDR3 comprises 15 residues. CDR3 region: CASTPSTGGSYEQYF. CDR3 nucleotides: TGTGCCAGCACCCCATCGACAGGGGGCTCCTACGAGCAGTACTTC.

The chain recombines TRBV4-2 with TRBJ2-1; the match to TRBD2 covers 13 bases. The V segment lost 4 bases and the J segment 7 bases; nucleotides outside the gene matches: 7. CDR3 size: 16 residues. Per germline, CDR1 LGHNA and CDR2 YNFKEQ. As DNA, the CDR3 is TGTGCCAGCAGCCGTCCCGGGACTAGCGGGAAGAATGAGCAGTTCTTC. Protein sequence: CASSRPGTSGKNEQFF.

V usage is TRBV11-2 and J usage is TRBJ2-5; 11 nucleotides line up with TRBD2. CDR3 length: 15 amino acids. V shed 8 bases and J 2 bases; nucleotides not matched to a gene: 7. CDR1 is SGHAT, CDR2 FQNNGV, per germline. CDR3 sequence: CASSTLAGGQETQYF. CDR3 nucleotides: TGTGCCAGCTCAACCTTAGCGGGAGGGCAAGAGACCCAGTACTTC. The complete variable domain, with remaining parts taken from reference TRBV11-2 and TRBJ2-5, reads EAGVAQSPRYKIIEKRQSVAFWCNPISGHATLYWYQQILGQGPKLLIQFQNNGVVDDSQLPKDRFSAERLKGVDSTLKIQPAKLEDSAVYLCASSTLAGGQETQYFGPGTRLLVL.

The V and J genes are TRBV21-1 and TRBJ1-4. TRBV21-1 is tagged as a pseudogene. This CDR3 is built from 15 residues. CDR3 nucleotide sequence: TGTGCCAGCAGGACCGGGACTGCAACTAATGAAAAACTGTTTTTT. It translates to CASRTGTATNEKLFF.